The present T cell receptor beta chain was sequenced within a study of T cells in narcolepsy. Overall study results and limits: HCRT-specific and TRIB2-specific autoreactive clonotypes appeared among same-patient CSF and blood CD4+ clonotypes. Autoreactive clonotypes reportedly recurred in blood of same and different patients, not controls.

As regards this clone: Antigen: not known.

The table came from immunoSEQ multiplex PCR; TCRdb's copy has only in-frame clones and leaves some out. This table has about 40,000 clones, over 75% appearing once. The sequencing input was CD45RA- memory CD4+ T cells from PBMCs. The TCR originated in a human donor with narcolepsy.

CDR3 nucleotides: TGTGCCAGCAGCCCACCCGGCAGCGGGGGGGCCAGGGCAGATACGCAGTATTTT. It yields the protein CASSPPGSGGARADTQYF. The rearrangement links TRBV5-4 to TRBJ2-3; 10 nucleotides match TRBD2. The trim removed 4 bases at V and 4 bases at J, leaving 15 bases unmatched. Germline V CDR1 and CDR2: SGHNT, YYREEE (reference sequence). The CDR3 extends over 18 amino acids.